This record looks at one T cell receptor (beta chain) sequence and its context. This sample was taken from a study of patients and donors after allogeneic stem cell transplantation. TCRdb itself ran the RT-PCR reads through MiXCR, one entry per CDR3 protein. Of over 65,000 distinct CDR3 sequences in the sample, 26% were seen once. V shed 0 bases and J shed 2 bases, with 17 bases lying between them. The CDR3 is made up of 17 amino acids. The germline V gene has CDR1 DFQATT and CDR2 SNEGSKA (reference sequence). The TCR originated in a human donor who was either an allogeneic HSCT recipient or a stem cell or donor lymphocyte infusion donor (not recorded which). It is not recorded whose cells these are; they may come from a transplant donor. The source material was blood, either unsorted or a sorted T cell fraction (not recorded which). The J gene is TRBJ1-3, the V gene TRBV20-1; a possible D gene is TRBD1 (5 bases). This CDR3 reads CSARDPGPGEAGNTIYF. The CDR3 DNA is TGCAGTGCTAGAGATCCCGGCCCGGGGGAGGCTGGAAACACCATATATTTT.